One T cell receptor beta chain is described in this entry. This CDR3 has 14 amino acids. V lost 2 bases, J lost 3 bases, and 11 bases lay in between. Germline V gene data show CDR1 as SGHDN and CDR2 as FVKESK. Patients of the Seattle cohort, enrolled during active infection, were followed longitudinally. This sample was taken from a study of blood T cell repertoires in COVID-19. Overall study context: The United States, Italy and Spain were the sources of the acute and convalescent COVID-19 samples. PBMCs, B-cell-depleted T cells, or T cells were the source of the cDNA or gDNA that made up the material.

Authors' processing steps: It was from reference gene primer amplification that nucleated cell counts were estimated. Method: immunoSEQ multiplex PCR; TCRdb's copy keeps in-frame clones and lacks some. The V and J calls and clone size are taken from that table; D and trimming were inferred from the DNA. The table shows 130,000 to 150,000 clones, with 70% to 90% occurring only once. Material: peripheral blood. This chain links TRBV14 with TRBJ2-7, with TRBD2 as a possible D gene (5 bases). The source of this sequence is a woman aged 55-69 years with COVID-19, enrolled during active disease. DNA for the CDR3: TGTGCCAGCAGCCAATTCCTCGGGGACTACGAGCAGTACTTC. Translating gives CASSQFLGDYEQYF.